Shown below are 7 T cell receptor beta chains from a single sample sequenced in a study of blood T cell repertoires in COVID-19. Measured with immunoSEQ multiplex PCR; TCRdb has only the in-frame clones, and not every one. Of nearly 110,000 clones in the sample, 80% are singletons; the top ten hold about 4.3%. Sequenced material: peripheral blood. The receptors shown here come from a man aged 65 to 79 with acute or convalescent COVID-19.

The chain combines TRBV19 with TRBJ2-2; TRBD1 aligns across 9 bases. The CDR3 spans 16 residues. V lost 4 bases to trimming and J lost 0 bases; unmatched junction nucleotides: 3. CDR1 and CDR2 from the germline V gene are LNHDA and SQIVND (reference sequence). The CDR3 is CASSTRQGANTGELFF. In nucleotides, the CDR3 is TGTGCCAGTAGTACACGACAGGGGGCGAACACCGGGGAGCTGTTTTTT. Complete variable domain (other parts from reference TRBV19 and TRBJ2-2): DGGITQSPKYLFRKEGQNVTLSCEQNLNHDAMYWYRQDPGQGLRLIYYSQIVNDFQKGDIAEGYSVSREKKESFPLTVTSAQKNPTAFYLCASSTRQGANTGELFFGEGSRLTVL.

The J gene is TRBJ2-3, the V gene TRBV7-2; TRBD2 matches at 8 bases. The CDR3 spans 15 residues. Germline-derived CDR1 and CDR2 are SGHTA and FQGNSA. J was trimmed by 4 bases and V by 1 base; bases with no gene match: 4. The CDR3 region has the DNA TGTGCCAGCAGCTTAGTCGCTAGCGGGTCAGATACGCAGTATTTT. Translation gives CASSLVASGSDTQYF.

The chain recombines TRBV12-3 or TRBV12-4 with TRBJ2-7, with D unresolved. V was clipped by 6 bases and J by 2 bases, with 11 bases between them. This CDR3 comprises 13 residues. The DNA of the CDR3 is TGTGCCAGCAGCTCGCCGGGTCCCTACGAGCAGTACTTC. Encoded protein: CASSSPGPYEQYF.

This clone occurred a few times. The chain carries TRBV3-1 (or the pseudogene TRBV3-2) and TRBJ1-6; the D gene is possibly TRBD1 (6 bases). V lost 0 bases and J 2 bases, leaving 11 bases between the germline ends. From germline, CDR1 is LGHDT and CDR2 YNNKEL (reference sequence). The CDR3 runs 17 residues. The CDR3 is CASSQDPWTAYNSPLHF. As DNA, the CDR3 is TGTGCCAGCAGCCAAGATCCCTGGACAGCCTATAATTCACCCCTCCACTTT.

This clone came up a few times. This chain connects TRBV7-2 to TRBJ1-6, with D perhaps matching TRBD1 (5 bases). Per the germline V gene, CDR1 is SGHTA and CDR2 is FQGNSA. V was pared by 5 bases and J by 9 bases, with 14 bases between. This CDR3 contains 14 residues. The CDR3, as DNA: TGTGCCAGCAGCCTCTTGAAGGGGTCTTCACCCCTCCACTTT. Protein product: CASSLLKGSSPLHF.

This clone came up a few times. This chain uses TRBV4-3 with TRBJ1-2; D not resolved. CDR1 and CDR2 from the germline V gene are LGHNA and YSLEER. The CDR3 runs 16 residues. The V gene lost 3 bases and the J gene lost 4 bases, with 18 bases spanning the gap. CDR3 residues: CASSHLPRGDVYGYTF. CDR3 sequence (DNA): TGCGCCAGCAGCCACCTCCCGCGAGGTGATGTCTATGGCTACACCTTC.

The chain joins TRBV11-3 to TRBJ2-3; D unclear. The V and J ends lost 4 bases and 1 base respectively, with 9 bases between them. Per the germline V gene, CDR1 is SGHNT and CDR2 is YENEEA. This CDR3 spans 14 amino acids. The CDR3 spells CASSYRSGTDTQYF. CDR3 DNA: TGTGCCAGCAGCTACAGATCGGGCACAGATACGCAGTATTTT.